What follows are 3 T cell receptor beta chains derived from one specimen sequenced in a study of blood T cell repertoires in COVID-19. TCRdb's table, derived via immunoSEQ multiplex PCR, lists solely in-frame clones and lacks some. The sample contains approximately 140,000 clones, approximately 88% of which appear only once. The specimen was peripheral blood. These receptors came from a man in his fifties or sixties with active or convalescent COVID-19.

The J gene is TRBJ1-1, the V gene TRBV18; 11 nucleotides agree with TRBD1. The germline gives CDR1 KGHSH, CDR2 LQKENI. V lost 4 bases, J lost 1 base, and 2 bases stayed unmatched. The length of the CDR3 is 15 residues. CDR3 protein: CASSQGTGGNTEAFF. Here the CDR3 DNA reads TGTGCCAGCTCACAAGGGACAGGGGGGAACACTGAAGCTTTCTTT.

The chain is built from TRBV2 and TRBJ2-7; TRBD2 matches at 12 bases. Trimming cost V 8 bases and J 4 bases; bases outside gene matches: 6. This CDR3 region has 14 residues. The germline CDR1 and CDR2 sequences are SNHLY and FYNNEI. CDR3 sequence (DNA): TGTGCCAGCCTACTAGCGGGAGGATTTTACGAGCAGTACTTC. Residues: CASLLAGGFYEQYF.

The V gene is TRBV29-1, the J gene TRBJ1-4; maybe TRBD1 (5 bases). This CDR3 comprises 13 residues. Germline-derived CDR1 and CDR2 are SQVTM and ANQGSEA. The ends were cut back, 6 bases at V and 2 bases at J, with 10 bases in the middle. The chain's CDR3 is CSVPGKTNEKLFF. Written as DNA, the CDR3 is TGCAGCGTCCCAGGGAAGACTAATGAAAAACTGTTTTTT.